This is a list of T cell receptor beta chains from one sample in a study of blood T cell repertoires in COVID-19. TCRdb keeps only in-frame clones here, not all; method: immunoSEQ multiplex PCR. Seen here are approximately 250,000 clones, approximately 88% observed once, and the top ten hold 2.5% to 4%. Sequencing input: PBMCs or T cells enriched from blood (not recorded which). Source of these receptors: a woman aged 40 to 50 who had been exposed to COVID-19. Each CDR3 is given with its conserved first and last residue. Fields, in order: clone size, J gene, D gene, V gene, CDR3 DNA, CDR3 protein. The D gene is left open where the match is weak. Only part of the rows carry a size: once, few, many, or a class if the clone is expanded.

-,TRBJ1-2,TRBD1,TRBV9,TGTGCCAGCAGCGATATGGACAGGGCCGACTATGGCTACACCTTC,CASSDMDRADYGYTF
-,TRBJ2-5,TRBD2,TRBV5-1,TGCGCCAGCAGCTTCTCTAGCGGGGATTCAGAGACCCAGTACTTC,CASSFSSGDSETQYF
-,TRBJ2-3,TRBD2,TRBV6-5,TGTGCCAGCAAACCGACTAGCGGGAGCACAGATACGCAGTATTTT,CASKPTSGSTDTQYF
-,TRBJ1-1,TRBD1,TRBV7-9,TGTGCCAGCAGCCTCCACAGGGGACTCGGAGCTTTCTTT,CASSLHRGLGAFF
few,TRBJ1-5,-,TRBV5-6,TGTGCCAGCAGCTTGTTCGGTGAGATACGACAGGACAATCAGCCCCAGCATTTT,CASSLFGEIRQDNQPQHF
once,TRBJ1-2,-,TRBV25-1,TGTGCCAGCAGTGACCTGGCGGGTTACGGCGGCCCTAACTATGGCTACACCTTC,CASSDLAGYGGPNYGYTF
-,TRBJ1-1,TRBD1,TRBV28,TGTGCCAGCAGTGAAGGACAGGGGAGCACTGAAGCTTTCTTT,CASSEGQGSTEAFF
-,TRBJ2-5,-,TRBV18,TGTGCCAGCTCACCGTTACAGGAAGTTCAAGAGACCCAGTACTTC,CASSPLQEVQETQYF
-,TRBJ1-5,-,TRBV5-1,TGCGCCAGCAGCTTGAACGTCGGTAGAAATCAGCCCCAGCATTTT,CASSLNVGRNQPQHF
-,TRBJ2-7,-,TRBV7-2,TGTGCCAGCAGCGACGGAGGAATAAGCTCCTACGAGCAGTACTTC,CASSDGGISSYEQYF
-,TRBJ1-2,-,TRBV9,TGTGCCAGCAGCGCTGGGGGGGGGAACAAGGTCTATGGCTACACCTTC,CASSAGGGNKVYGYTF
-,TRBJ2-2,TRBD2,TRBV19,TGTGCCAGTAGTTCCTCGGGACTAGCGGCCCCCGGGGAGCTGTTTTTT,CASSSSGLAAPGELFF
once,TRBJ1-1,TRBD1,TRBV19,TGTGCCAGTAGCCCGACAGGGGGGAACACTGAAGCTTTCTTT,CASSPTGGNTEAFF
-,TRBJ1-1,TRBD1,TRBV18,TGTGCCAGCTCACCGCTTCCGGGACAGGGTGGCTCTGAAGCTTTCTTT,CASSPLPGQGGSEAFF
-,TRBJ1-6,-,TRBV6-1,TGTGCCAGCAGTGAAGCTCAGGGGTATAATTCACCCCTCCACTTT,CASSEAQGYNSPLHF
few,TRBJ2-7,-,TRBV13,TGTGCCAGCAGCCGGGAGCAGGTCTTCTCCGAGCAGTACTTC,CASSREQVFSEQYF
-,TRBJ2-5,TRBD1,TRBV5-1,TGCGCCAGCAGCGTCGACAGGGGGCTGGAGACCCAGTACTTC,CASSVDRGLETQYF
-,TRBJ2-2,TRBD2,TRBV11-3,TGTGCCACCGGGACTAGCGGGAGGACCGGGGAGCTGTTTTTT,CATGTSGRTGELFF
-,TRBJ2-5,-,TRBV29-1,TGCAGCGCCGAGGGCAGGTCCCCAGAGACCCAGTACTTC,CSAEGRSPETQYF
-,TRBJ1-3,-,TRBV19,TGTGCCAGTAGGGGGCCCAACCGCTCTGGAAACACCATATATTTT,CASRGPNRSGNTIYF
-,TRBJ2-1,-,TRBV13,TGTGCCAGCAGCCCCCCCCCGTCCCCGTCCTACAATGAGCAGTTCTTC,CASSPPPSPSYNEQFF
-,TRBJ1-2,TRBD1,TRBV30,TGTGCCTACCAGACAGGGAACATCTATGGCTACACCTTC,CAYQTGNIYGYTF
-,TRBJ1-1,-,TRBV28,TGTGCCAGCAACCAGGGGACCCTGAACACTGAAGCTTTCTTT,CASNQGTLNTEAFF
once,TRBJ1-5,TRBD1,TRBV7-2,TGTGCCAGCAGCTACCGACAGGGGGCTGATCAGCCCCAGCATTTT,CASSYRQGADQPQHF
few,TRBJ2-7,TRBD1,TRBV10-3,TGTGCCATCAGTGGCGGACAGGGGTCGGCCTACGAGCAGTACTTC,CAISGGQGSAYEQYF
-,TRBJ2-3,-,TRBV12-3/TRBV12-4,TGTGCCAGCAGGCTGAGTATAGATACGCAGTATTTT,CASRLSIDTQYF
-,TRBJ2-1,-,TRBV30,TGTGCCTGGGGGTACTACAATGAGCAGTTCTTC,CAWGYYNEQFF
-,TRBJ1-4,-,TRBV19,TGTGCCACAGAATCTACAGGGTTTGGATTGACTAATGAAAAACTGTTTTTT,CATESTGFGLTNEKLFF
once,TRBJ1-2,-,TRBV12-3/TRBV12-4,TGTGCCAGCAGTCAGGACAGTGTAGGCTACACCTTC,CASSQDSVGYTF
-,TRBJ2-3,-,TRBV7-3,TGTGCCAGCAGCCAGGGTGACAGGAAAGATACGCAGTATTTT,CASSQGDRKDTQYF
-,TRBJ1-5,TRBD1,TRBV15,TGTGCCACCAGCAGGGACAGGTCTATTAGCAATCAGCCCCAGCATTTT,CATSRDRSISNQPQHF
-,TRBJ2-5,TRBD2,TRBV7-6,TGTGCCAGCAGCTTCACCGGGACTAGCGGGAGAGGTGGAGAGACCCAGTACTTC,CASSFTGTSGRGGETQYF
-,TRBJ2-1,TRBD1,TRBV5-1,TGTGCCAGCAGCGCCCCCGGGACAGGGGGACTCAATGAGCAGTTCTTC,CASSAPGTGGLNEQFF
-,TRBJ2-1,-,TRBV27,TGTGCCAGCAGTTTTAACAGGGACAATGAGCAGTTCTTC,CASSFNRDNEQFF
-,TRBJ1-1,-,TRBV29-1,TGCAGCGCCACATCCGAGGGAGACACTGAAGCTTTCTTT,CSATSEGDTEAFF
few,TRBJ1-1,-,TRBV7-3,TGTGCCAGCAGCCCTGACTTGGGGTTACAGGGTGGGACTGAAGCTTTCTTT,CASSPDLGLQGGTEAFF
-,TRBJ1-6,TRBD1,TRBV7-2,TGTGCCAGCAGCTCGATGGGGACAGGGGGAATTTCACCCCTCCACTTT,CASSSMGTGGISPLHF
-,TRBJ1-2,TRBD1,TRBV7-9,TGTGCCAGCAGCCTCGGGACAGCTAACTATGGCTACACCTTC,CASSLGTANYGYTF
-,TRBJ1-6,-,TRBV28,TGTGCCAGCAGTTTTAGTCGCGTTTCACCCCTCCACTTT,CASSFSRVSPLHF
-,TRBJ2-2,TRBD1,TRBV23-1,TGCGCCAGCAGTCTGTCCCCGACAGGGGGCACCGGGGAGCTGTTTTTT,CASSLSPTGGTGELFF
-,TRBJ1-2,TRBD1,TRBV5-1,TGTGCCAGCAGCTTTAGCAGGGGGTCGGATGGCTACACCTTC,CASSFSRGSDGYTF
once,TRBJ2-2,-,TRBV5-4,TGTGCCAGCAGCTTTACAGCGAACACCGGGGAGCTGTTTTTT,CASSFTANTGELFF
-,TRBJ1-5,-,TRBV6-2/TRBV6-3,TGTGCCAGCAGTTATGACAGGATAATCAAGAAGCCCCAGCATTTT,CASSYDRIIKKPQHF
-,TRBJ1-1,TRBD1,TRBV23-1,TGCGCCAGCAGTCAATCCGACAGGGGGTGTCCTGAAGCTTTCTTT,CASSQSDRGCPEAFF
-,TRBJ2-2,TRBD1,TRBV2,TGTGCCAGCAGGGGGACAGCACCCACCGGGGAGCTGTTTTTT,CASRGTAPTGELFF
-,TRBJ1-3,-,TRBV3-1/TRBV3-2,TGTGCCAGCAGCGGGGCTTTAGAAAGGATCTCTGGAAACACCATATATTTT,CASSGALERISGNTIYF
few,TRBJ2-2,-,TRBV7-9,TGTGCCAGCAGCTTAGGAGGGACGAACACCGGGGAGCTGTTTTTT,CASSLGGTNTGELFF
-,TRBJ1-5,TRBD1,TRBV24-1,TGTGCCACCAGTGGACAGGGGGCTAGGCAGCCCCAGCATTTT,CATSGQGARQPQHF
-,TRBJ2-5,TRBD2,TRBV19,TGTGCCAGTAGCATGGGAACGGGGGGTGGGGTTCAAGAGACCCAGTACTTC,CASSMGTGGGVQETQYF
-,TRBJ2-1,-,TRBV7-9,TGTGCCAGCCAGCGGGTAGGATTCTCCTACAATGAGCAGTTCTTC,CASQRVGFSYNEQFF
-,TRBJ2-1,-,TRBV7-2,TGTGCCAGCAGCCTGGATCAGGGGAAGGCCTACAATGAGCAGTTCTTC,CASSLDQGKAYNEQFF
-,TRBJ2-1,TRBD2,TRBV19,TGTGCCAGTAAACGCGGGGGATCTATCAATGAGCAGTTCTTC,CASKRGGSINEQFF
-,TRBJ1-2,TRBD1,TRBV5-8,TGTGCCAGCAGTTACGACAGGGACTATGGCTACACCTTC,CASSYDRDYGYTF
-,TRBJ1-2,-,TRBV9,TGTGCCAGCACCAAGGAGGGACTTGTTGGCTACACCTTC,CASTKEGLVGYTF
-,TRBJ2-5,TRBD1,TRBV9,TGTGCCAGCAGCGTAGTAGCTGGACGGGACAGGGGATCGCAAGAGACCCAGTACTTC,CASSVVAGRDRGSQETQYF
-,TRBJ1-2,-,TRBV10-3,TGTGCCATCAGTGATCCGGGGAAAGCTAACTATGGCTACACCTTC,CAISDPGKANYGYTF
-,TRBJ2-7,-,TRBV18,TGTGCCAGCTCACCAGGGTGGGCCTCCAACGATTACGAGCAGTACTTC,CASSPGWASNDYEQYF